The 7 T cell receptor beta chains given below trace back to one sample, sequenced in a study of read filtering for tumor transcriptome and immune sequencing. The library was built from about 370 ng RNA with molecular barcoded adaptors for alpha/delta and beta/gamma chains. Each CDR3 protein gets one entry after TCRdb re-called the reads with MiXCR. The data show over 50,000 distinct CDR3 sequences, nearly 20% seen once. Material: a population of CD138-negative cells sorted from bone marrow. Every receptor here comes from a donor at least 40 years old with multiple myeloma.

This clonotype was detected many times. This sequence joins TRBV27 and TRBJ1-5, with D perhaps TRBD1 (5 bases). The CDR3 spans 15 residues. Deletions cut 2 bases from V and 6 bases from J, with 14 bases between. Germline V lookup: CDR1 MNHEY, CDR2 SMNVEV (reference sequence). The CDR3 nucleotides are TGTGCCAGCAGTTTAAACTCAGGGTGGGGTCAGCCCCAGCATTTT. This sequence encodes CASSLNSGWGQPQHF.

This clonotype was counted ten times or more. The gene calls are TRBV12-3 or TRBV12-4 and TRBJ1-1; D is unclear. The CDR3 runs to 13 residues. The germline V and J ends were trimmed by 4 bases and 0 bases, with 6 bases remaining between them. DNA for the CDR3: TGTGCCAGCAGTTCCGCATTGAACACTGAAGCTTTCTTT. It encodes CASSSALNTEAFF.

This clonotype appeared many times. The V call is TRBV3-1, the J call TRBJ2-1; D gene uncertain. The CDR3 totals 14 residues. Between the trimmed V and J ends, which lost 0 bases and 7 bases, there was a span of 10 bases. The germline V gene has CDR1 LGHDT and CDR2 YNNKEL (reference sequence). The CDR3 sequence is CASSQDNLGNEQFF. For the CDR3, the DNA is TGTGCCAGCAGCCAAGATAATCTGGGGAATGAGCAGTTCTTC.

This clonotype came up many times. This sequence joins TRBV25-1 and TRBJ2-7, with 7 bases identical to TRBD1. V shed 5 bases and J 5 bases; nucleotides not matched to a gene: 24. The CDR3 is 19 amino acids. Germline assignment: CDR1 MGHDK and CDR2 SYGVNS. In DNA, the CDR3 is TGTGCCAGCAGTTCTCCGGGGACAGCCCATCAGGTTTCCCCCCACGAGCAGTACTTC. Protein product: CASSSPGTAHQVSPHEQYF.

In its sample, this clonotype was seen many times. For the CDR3, the DNA is TGCAGTGCAACTGCCGGGAATCGTCTGTTTTTT. Amino acid sequence: CSATAGNRLFF. J is TRBJ1-4 and V is TRBV20-1; D unclear. The CDR3 totals 11 residues. The germline V gene encodes CDR1 DFQATT and CDR2 SNEGSKA (reference sequence). V lost 6 bases, J lost 14 bases, and 16 bases lay in between.

This clonotype was counted ten times or more. This sequence joins TRBV11-3 and TRBJ1-6; D may be TRBD1 (6 bases). The CDR3 runs to 15 residues. From germline, CDR1 is SGHNT and CDR2 YENEEA. V lost 2 bases and J lost 5, with 10 bases in between. CDR3 amino acids: CASSLPGANNSPLHF. CDR3 DNA sequence: TGTGCCAGCAGCTTACCGGGGGCGAATAATTCACCCCTCCACTTT.

This clonotype was observed at least ten times. The J gene is TRBJ1-1, the V gene TRBV20-1; D is undetermined. CDR3 length: 13 amino acids. Germline V gene data show CDR1 as DFQATT and CDR2 as SNEGSKA (reference sequence). The CDR3 loop is CRAYGPGGTEAFF. The CDR3 DNA reads TGCAGGGCGTATGGGCCGGGAGGGACTGAAGCTTTCTTT.